The 21 T cell receptor beta chains reported below all come from one sample, sequenced in a study of neurological immune-mediated disorders. A single record per CDR3 protein comes from TCRdb applying MiXCR to the 5' RACE reads. The sample consists of roughly 60,000 distinct CDR3 sequences, 2% to 2.5% of them appearing once. The sequencing sample was made of PBMCs. All receptors derive from a man aged 45-60 years with multiple sclerosis.

This clonotype was found many times. V usage is TRBV12-3 or TRBV12-4 and J usage is TRBJ2-7; unclear D gene. The CDR3 is 12 residues long. The V end lost 5 bases, the J end lost 0 bases, and 5 bases lay between the germline ends. The CDR3 sequence: CASSVSSYEQYF. The CDR3 nucleotides are TGTGCCAGCAGTGTCAGCTCCTACGAGCAGTACTTC.

To note about this clonotype: This may stem from a read error, because a much larger clone lies one nucleotide away. The chain uses TRBV5-1 and TRBJ1-2; D gene unclear. Germline V gene sequence: CDR1 SGHRS, CDR2 YFSETQ. The CDR3 sequence is 13 residues long. With 0 bases removed from V and 14 bases from J, the gap between germline ends came to 17 bases. The CDR3 reads CASSLAPSQILTF. As DNA, the CDR3 is TGCGCCAGCAGCTTGGCCCCCTCCCAGATATTAACCTTC. Full variable domain (missing parts from reference TRBV5-1 and TRBJ1-2): KAGVTQTPRYLIKTRGQQVTLSCSPISGHRSVSWYQQTPGQGLQFLFEYFSETQRNKGNFPGRFSGRQFSNSRSEMNVSTLELGDSALYLCASSLAPSQILTFGSGTRLTVV.

This clonotype was observed many times. DNA of the CDR3: TGTGCCAGCAGCTTAGCGGGCAGCTATGGCTACACCTTC. It codes for CASSLAGSYGYTF. V gene TRBV7-2 combines with J gene TRBJ1-2; D unclear. Germline CDR1 SGHTA, CDR2 FQGNSA. This CDR3 comprises 13 residues. The V and J ends lost 0 bases and 4 bases respectively, with 6 bases between them.

This clonotype has a count of ten or more. The chain employs TRBV20-1 and TRBJ2-5, with D perhaps being TRBD1 or TRBD2 (6 bases each). CDR3 length equals 16 residues. V lost 4 bases to trimming and J lost 5 bases, with 23 bases between them. In germline, CDR1 is DFQATT, CDR2 SNEGSKA (reference sequence). In DNA, the CDR3 is TGCAGTGCTACCTGGGGGGCGCAGTTTTCCGCCGAGACCCAGTACTTC. Translation: CSATWGAQFSAETQYF.

This clonotype was seen repeatedly, ten times or more. The rearrangement links TRBV3-1 to TRBJ2-2; 10 bases map to TRBD1. Germline values: CDR1 LGHDT, CDR2 YNNKEL (reference sequence). Trimming took 6 bases from V and 2 from J; bases not matched to a gene: 3. This CDR3 contains 15 residues. Here the CDR3 DNA reads TGTGCCAGCAGGCGACAGGGGGCCAACACCGGGGAGCTGTTTTTT. It yields the protein CASRRQGANTGELFF.

Many counts were recorded for this clonotype. The rearrangement links TRBV12-3 or TRBV12-4 to TRBJ1-2, with unresolved D. This CDR3 is built from 12 residues. V lost 5 bases and J lost 4, with 8 bases in between. Here the CDR3 DNA reads TGTGCCAGCAGTCCGGGTCCCTATGGCTACACCTTC. Translated: CASSPGPYGYTF.

This clonotype was counted at least ten times. This chain connects TRBV6-5 to TRBJ2-5; 8 nucleotides match TRBD1. This CDR3 is built from 15 residues. CDR1 and CDR2 (germline): MNHEY, SVGAGI. With 6 bases clipped from V and 7 bases from J, the junction kept 13 bases outside the gene matches. The CDR3 here is CASSQTGAEGRTQYF. DNA of the CDR3: TGTGCCAGCAGCCAGACAGGGGCCGAGGGACGGACCCAGTACTTC.

In its sample, this clonotype was seen many times. CDR3 coding DNA: TGTGCCAGCAGCTTGGCCCCACGGACGGAAGATGAAGCTTTCTTT. This codes for CASSLAPRTEDEAFF. V and J are TRBV5-5 and TRBJ1-1; D unclear. The CDR3 length is 15 residues. V shed 0 bases and J shed 7 bases, with 16 bases lying between them. Germline V gives CDR1 SGHKS, CDR2 YYEKEE (reference sequence).

This clonotype was counted at least ten times. The chain couples TRBV4-3 to TRBJ2-3; D ambiguous. Germline V gene data show CDR1 as LGHNA and CDR2 as YSLEER. The V and J ends lost 0 bases and 10 bases respectively, with 8 bases between them. There are 12 residues in the CDR3. DNA for the CDR3: TGCGCCAGCAGCCAAGATGACCGTTCGCAGTATTTT. This translates into CASSQDDRSQYF.

In this sample, this clonotype turned up many times. The rearrangement uses TRBV11-2 and TRBJ1-2; D unclear. This CDR3 has 11 residues. Germline values: CDR1 SGHAT, CDR2 FQNNGV. V was pared by 3 bases and J by 5 bases, with 4 bases between. The DNA for the CDR3 is TGTGCCAGCAGCTTCGGGTATGGCTACACCTTC. Protein product: CASSFGYGYTF.

This clonotype showed up many times. The J gene is TRBJ2-7, the V gene TRBV20-1, with 9 positions matching TRBD2. Germline assignment: CDR1 DFQATT and CDR2 SNEGSKA (reference sequence). J gave up 3 bases and V 4 bases, and 7 bases lay outside the gene matches. CDR3 length equals 14 residues. The CDR3 sequence: CSANGLAGSYEQYF. In DNA form, the CDR3 reads TGCAGTGCTAATGGTCTAGCGGGGAGCTACGAGCAGTACTTC.

The chain carries TRBV7-2 and TRBJ2-2; D remains unclear. This CDR3 region has 17 residues. Per the germline V gene, CDR1 is SGHTA and CDR2 is FQGNSA. V was trimmed by 1 base and J by 0 bases, leaving 12 bases between them. The CDR3 DNA follows: TGTGCCAGCAGCTTAGTAGGTGGCGGATCGAACACCGGGGAGCTGTTTTTT. It codes for CASSLVGGGSNTGELFF.

This clonotype was recorded at least ten times. The chain has TRBV5-1 and TRBJ2-2, with D perhaps TRBD1 (5 bases). Germline lookup yields CDR1 SGHRS and CDR2 YFSETQ. The ends were cut back, 2 bases at V and 2 bases at J, with 10 bases in the middle. This CDR3 spans 15 amino acids. This CDR3 reads CASSFQGPNTGELFF. CDR3 bases: TGCGCCAGCAGCTTTCAGGGCCCAAACACCGGGGAGCTGTTTTTT. Full variable domain (remainder filled in from reference TRBV5-1 and TRBJ2-2): KAGVTQTPRYLIKTRGQQVTLSCSPISGHRSVSWYQQTPGQGLQFLFEYFSETQRNKGNFPGRFSGRQFSNSRSEMNVSTLELGDSALYLCASSFQGPNTGELFFGEGSRLTVL.

This clonotype has at least ten counts. The genes are TRBV5-1 and TRBJ2-2; TRBD1 might be the D (5 bases). The CDR3 spans 14 residues. The germline V and J ends were trimmed by 6 bases and 7 bases, with 16 bases remaining between them. CDR1 SGHRS and CDR2 YFSETQ come from the germline V gene. CDR3: CASTSGPGLGELFF. DNA of the CDR3: TGCGCCAGCACGTCCGGGCCAGGGCTCGGGGAGCTGTTTTTT. Based on the CDR3 plus reference TRBV5-1 and TRBJ2-2, the full variable domain is KAGVTQTPRYLIKTRGQQVTLSCSPISGHRSVSWYQQTPGQGLQFLFEYFSETQRNKGNFPGRFSGRQFSNSRSEMNVSTLELGDSALYLCASTSGPGLGELFFGEGSRLTVL.

This clonotype was counted ten times or more. The J gene is TRBJ1-4, the V gene TRBV5-1, with TRBD1 as a possible D gene (5 bases). CDR1 and CDR2 (germline): SGHRS, YFSETQ. The CDR3 runs 16 residues. V lost 4 bases and J 0 bases, leaving 13 bases between the germline ends. The CDR3 spells CASSPGRYATNEKLFF. The CDR3 region has the DNA TGCGCCAGCAGCCCGGGACGGTATGCAACTAATGAAAAACTGTTTTTT.

This clonotype was picked up many times. The chain recombines TRBV28 with TRBJ2-3; the match to TRBD2 covers 14 bases. The CDR3 is 18 amino acids. Unmatched junction bases numbered 8, after V lost 4 bases and J lost 2 bases. Germline V CDR1 and CDR2: MDHEN, SYDVKM. The CDR3 reads CASSSPGLAGGATDTQYF. The CDR3 coding sequence is TGTGCCAGCAGTTCGCCAGGACTAGCGGGGGGCGCCACAGATACGCAGTATTTT.

This clonotype showed up many times. The chain is built from TRBV5-1 and TRBJ1-6; D gene ambiguous. The CDR3 runs 17 residues. V lost 3 bases and J lost 7, with 20 bases in between. The germline gives CDR1 SGHRS, CDR2 YFSETQ. The CDR3 loop reads CASSYSEAQARNSPLHF. The DNA for the CDR3 is TGCGCCAGCAGCTACTCGGAGGCGCAGGCGAGAAATTCACCCCTCCACTTT.

Many counts were recorded for this clonotype. The J gene is TRBJ2-1, the V gene TRBV5-1; 9 bases match TRBD2. This CDR3 comprises 14 residues. V shed 3 bases, J shed 5 bases, and the junction held 3 bases outside the gene matches. Germline V gene data show CDR1 as SGHRS and CDR2 as YFSETQ. This chain's CDR3 is CASSSGTSHNEQFF. Written as DNA, the CDR3 is TGCGCCAGCAGCTCTGGGACTAGCCACAATGAGCAGTTCTTC.

This clonotype was seen at least ten times. The J gene is TRBJ1-5, the V gene TRBV20-1, with D unresolved. CDR3 length: 15 amino acids. CDR1 and CDR2 from the germline V gene are DFQATT and SNEGSKA (reference sequence). Trimming took 6 bases from V and 3 from J, leaving 18 bases between them. CDR3 residues: CSAKKRTATNQPQHF. CDR3 nucleotide sequence: TGCAGTGCCAAAAAACGTACGGCAACCAATCAGCCCCAGCATTTT.

This clonotype was counted at least ten times. The CDR3 DNA reads as TGTGCCAGCAGCTTACAACTGGGACAGGGGAGGGAAAAACTGTTTTTT. Translated, it gives CASSLQLGQGREKLFF. The chain joins TRBV7-9 to TRBJ1-4; 10 bases are a match to TRBD1. V shed 2 bases and J 8 bases; nucleotides not matched to a gene: 8. CDR1 SEHNR and CDR2 FQNEAQ come from the germline V gene (reference sequence). The CDR3 consists of 16 residues.

This clonotype was picked up many times. The chain combines TRBV5-1 with TRBJ2-7; TRBD2 is a possible D gene (5 bases). The V end was cut by 4 bases, the J end by 2 bases, with 13 bases between. The CDR3 totals 14 residues. Per germline, CDR1 SGHRS and CDR2 YFSETQ. CDR3 nucleotide sequence: TGCGCCAGCAGCCGTGTGGAGGCGGCCTACGAGCAGTACTTC. This codes for CASSRVEAAYEQYF.